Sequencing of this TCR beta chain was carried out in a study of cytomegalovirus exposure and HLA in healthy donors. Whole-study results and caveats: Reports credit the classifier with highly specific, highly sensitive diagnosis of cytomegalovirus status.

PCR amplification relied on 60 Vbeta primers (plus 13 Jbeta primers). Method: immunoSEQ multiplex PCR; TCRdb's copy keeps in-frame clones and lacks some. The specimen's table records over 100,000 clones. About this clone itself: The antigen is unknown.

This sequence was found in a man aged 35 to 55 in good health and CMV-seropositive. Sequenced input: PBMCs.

The CDR3 sequence: CASRRRGGSSYEQYF. CDR3 nucleotide sequence: TGTGCCAGCCGCCGCCGGGGAGGAAGCTCCTACGAGCAGTACTTC. The chain recombines TRBV27 with TRBJ2-7; tentatively, D is TRBD2 (6 bases). Trimming removed 8 bases at V and 0 bases at J, with 17 bases between. This CDR3 is built from 15 residues. Germline CDR1 is MNHEY and CDR2 is SMNVEV (reference sequence).